A single sample is the source of the 10 T cell receptor beta chains below, sequenced in a study of Graves' ophthalmopathy and Graves' hyperthyroidism. The TCR beta CDR3 regions underwent amplification from RNA transcripts. In the first round, RT-PCR was carried out with HTBI primers, and a multiplex PCR formed the second round. TCRdb recomputed calls from the multiplex PCR reads with MiXCR, one row per CDR3 protein. The sample holds roughly 600,000 distinct CDR3 sequences, under 45% seen once. Sequenced: peripheral blood or thyroid tissue (not recorded which). These receptors came from an adult man with Graves' hyperthyroidism.

This clonotype has a handful of counts. This chain links TRBV12-3 or TRBV12-4 with TRBJ1-3; possible D gene TRBD1, 5 bases. The CDR3 loop spans 16 amino acids. V shed 3 bases and J shed 0 bases, with 12 bases lying between them. CDR3 sequence reads: CASSFGAVYSGNTIYF. CDR3 DNA: TGTGCCAGCAGTTTTGGGGCTGTTTACTCTGGAAACACCATATATTTT.

This clonotype has at least ten counts. This chain joins TRBV7-2 and TRBJ1-1, with D hard to call. Per germline, CDR1 SGHTA and CDR2 FQGNSA. This CDR3 is 15 amino acids long. V was shortened by 1 base and J by 0 bases, with 9 bases between the two germline ends. In DNA form, the CDR3 reads TGTGCCAGCAGCTTAGAGCCGTCGGTGAACACTGAAGCTTTCTTT. This codes for CASSLEPSVNTEAFF.

The chain is built from TRBV10-3 and TRBJ1-5; D possibly corresponds to TRBD1 (5 bases). The germline gives CDR1 ENHRY, CDR2 SYGVKD. V lost 5 bases, J lost 4 bases, and 12 bases lay in between. This CDR3 comprises 14 residues. CDR3 amino acids: CAISHQGRNQPQHF. The CDR3 coding sequence is TGTGCCATCAGTCACCAGGGAAGGAATCAGCCCCAGCATTTT.

The chain joins TRBV20-1 to TRBJ2-5, with 7 bases fitting TRBD1. V lost 7 bases to trimming and J lost 2 bases; unmatched junction nucleotides: 13. Germline V gene lookup returns CDR1 DFQATT and CDR2 SNEGSKA (reference sequence). The CDR3 is 15 residues long. The CDR3 protein is CSVQPGTELQETQYF. The CDR3 bases are TGCAGTGTCCAGCCCGGGACAGAATTACAAGAGACCCAGTACTTC.

This clonotype was detected a few times. V is TRBV18 and J is TRBJ1-1, with 10 positions matching TRBD1. Germline lookup yields CDR1 KGHSH and CDR2 LQKENI. The CDR3 spans 13 residues. V trimming: 3 bases; J trimming: 7 bases; junction bases outside the gene matches: 2. CDR3 coding DNA: TGTGCCAGCTCACCCGGGACAGGGGATGAAGCTTTCTTT. Protein: CASSPGTGDEAFF.

Ten or more counts support this clonotype. This rearrangement joins TRBV20-1 to TRBJ1-5; D gene ambiguous. The V gene lost 5 bases and the J gene lost 3 bases, with 11 bases spanning the gap. Per the germline V gene, CDR1 is DFQATT and CDR2 is SNEGSKA (reference sequence). The CDR3 is 13 residues long. The CDR3 DNA reads as TGCAGTGCTGGGTGGGAGGTCAATCAGCCCCAGCATTTT. It is translated as CSAGWEVNQPQHF.

In the case of this clonotype: The final CDR3 position lacks the conserved phenylalanine or tryptophan, pointing to a likely read error. This chain connects TRBV29-1 to TRBJ1-1; 7 bases are a match to TRBD1. CDR3 length: 12 amino acids. The V gene's germline CDR1 is SQVTM and CDR2 ANQGSEA. With 7 bases clipped from V and 8 bases from J, the junction kept 10 bases outside the gene matches. DNA for the CDR3: TGCAGCGGGGGGAGGGGGCTCACAGAAGCTTTCTCT. It translates to CSGGRGLTEAFS.

This clonotype has at least ten counts. The chain links TRBV19 to TRBJ1-1; 9 nucleotides align to TRBD1. The CDR3 sequence is 17 residues long. V lost 5 bases and J lost 3; bases outside the gene matches: 13. CDR1 and CDR2 (germline): LNHDA, SQIVND (reference sequence). This chain's CDR3 is CASSAPGTGLFDTEAFF. CDR3 nucleotide sequence: TGTGCCAGTAGTGCCCCCGGGACAGGGCTTTTCGACACTGAAGCTTTCTTT.

The V gene is TRBV5-1, the J gene TRBJ1-6, with D perhaps TRBD1 (5 bases). Between the trimmed V and J ends, which lost 0 bases and 9 bases, there was a span of 13 bases. The CDR3 is made up of 15 amino acids. Germline CDR1 and CDR2: SGHRS and YFSETQ. CDR3 region: CASSLEVGPASPLHF. The CDR3 DNA follows: TGCGCCAGCAGCTTGGAGGTGGGGCCGGCTTCACCCCTCCACTTT.

Details on this clonotype: Given a much more abundant clone one base away, this may be a read error. V usage is TRBV4-2 and J usage is TRBJ2-7, with a tentative D call TRBD2 (6 bases). CDR1 is LGHNA and CDR2 is YNFKEQ in the germline V gene. The CDR3 has 15 amino acids. V gave up 7 bases and J gave up 6 bases, with 22 bases separating them. This CDR3 reads CASNREPNASPEQYF. The CDR3 coding sequence is TGTGCCAGCAACCGGGAGCCAAATGCAAGCCCCGAGCAGTACTTC.